A selection of T cell receptor beta chains follows, all from one sample in a study of PD-1 blockade in classical Hodgkin lymphoma. Measured with immunoSEQ multiplex PCR; TCRdb has only the in-frame clones, and not every one. The sample has roughly 96,000 clones, 89% seen once. This specimen consisted of peripheral blood mononuclear cells (PBMCs), obtained before the second cycle of nivolumab. These receptors were collected from a human donor with classical Hodgkin lymphoma. Both conserved end residues are part of each CDR3. The order of the fields is CDR3 length, J gene, V gene, clone size, D gene, CDR3 DNA, CDR3 protein. D genes are given only for firm matches. Clone size is not always given. Where it is, it says once, few, many or a class for expanded clones.

CDR3 length: 16; J gene: TRBJ2-3; V gene: TRBV28; clone size: -; D gene: TRBD1; CDR3 DNA: TGTGCCAGCAGTCCCCGGACAGGGTTCGATACAGATACGCAGTATTTT; CDR3 protein: CASSPRTGFDTDTQYF
CDR3 length: 16; J gene: TRBJ2-3; V gene: TRBV2; clone size: once; D gene: TRBD2; CDR3 DNA: TGTGCCAGCAGTGAGGGACTAGCGGATAGCACAGATACGCAGTATTTT; CDR3 protein: CASSEGLADSTDTQYF
CDR3 length: 16; J gene: TRBJ2-3; V gene: TRBV27; clone size: once; D gene: TRBD2; CDR3 DNA: TGTGCCAGCAGTTTATCGGTAGCGGGAACTACAGATACGCAGTATTTT; CDR3 protein: CASSLSVAGTTDTQYF
CDR3 length: 15; J gene: TRBJ1-2; V gene: TRBV19; clone size: -; D gene: TRBD1; CDR3 DNA: TGTGCCAGTAGTACTCTCGGGACAGGGCTCTATGGCTACACCTTC; CDR3 protein: CASSTLGTGLYGYTF
CDR3 length: 17; J gene: TRBJ2-4; V gene: TRBV29-1; clone size: once; D gene: TRBD2; CDR3 DNA: TGCAGCGTGGAGGGACTAGCGGGAGATATAGCCAAAAACATTCAGTACTTC; CDR3 protein: CSVEGLAGDIAKNIQYF
CDR3 length: 15; J gene: TRBJ1-1; V gene: TRBV15; clone size: -; D gene: TRBD1; CDR3 DNA: TGTGCCACCAGCAGTGAGGGGGCGCTGAACACTGAAGCTTTCTTT; CDR3 protein: CATSSEGALNTEAFF
CDR3 length: 13; J gene: TRBJ2-7; V gene: TRBV5-5; clone size: few; D gene: -; CDR3 DNA: TGTGCCAGCAGCTTGGTTCAGGGCTACGAGCAGTACTTC; CDR3 protein: CASSLVQGYEQYF
CDR3 length: 13; J gene: TRBJ2-3; V gene: TRBV28; clone size: once; D gene: -; CDR3 DNA: TGTGCCAGCAGATCCCGGGGGCCGACGACGCAGTATTTT; CDR3 protein: CASRSRGPTTQYF
CDR3 length: 14; J gene: TRBJ1-3; V gene: TRBV7-9; clone size: once; D gene: -; CDR3 DNA: TGTGCCAGCAGCTTAACAGGGTCTGGAAACACCATATATTTT; CDR3 protein: CASSLTGSGNTIYF
CDR3 length: 15; J gene: TRBJ1-2; V gene: TRBV23-1; clone size: -; D gene: -; CDR3 DNA: TGCGCCAGCAGTCATAATGTGTCGGGGGGCAGTGGCTACACCTTC; CDR3 protein: CASSHNVSGGSGYTF
CDR3 length: 11; J gene: TRBJ2-1; V gene: TRBV5-4; clone size: -; D gene: TRBD2; CDR3 DNA: TGTGCCAGCAACGGGAGGGATGAGCAGTTCTTC; CDR3 protein: CASNGRDEQFF
CDR3 length: 14; J gene: TRBJ1-4; V gene: TRBV28; clone size: -; D gene: TRBD1; CDR3 DNA: TGTGCCAGCAGTTCGGGACAGGCTAATGAAAAACTGTTTTTT; CDR3 protein: CASSSGQANEKLFF
CDR3 length: 14; J gene: TRBJ2-3; V gene: TRBV5-1; clone size: -; D gene: -; CDR3 DNA: TGCGCCAGCGGAAATGAGAGAGGGACAGATACGCAGTATTTT; CDR3 protein: CASGNERGTDTQYF
CDR3 length: 15; J gene: TRBJ2-7; V gene: TRBV19; clone size: -; D gene: -; CDR3 DNA: TGTGCCAGTAGTATAGTCCCAGGAAATACCTACGAGCAGTACTTC; CDR3 protein: CASSIVPGNTYEQYF